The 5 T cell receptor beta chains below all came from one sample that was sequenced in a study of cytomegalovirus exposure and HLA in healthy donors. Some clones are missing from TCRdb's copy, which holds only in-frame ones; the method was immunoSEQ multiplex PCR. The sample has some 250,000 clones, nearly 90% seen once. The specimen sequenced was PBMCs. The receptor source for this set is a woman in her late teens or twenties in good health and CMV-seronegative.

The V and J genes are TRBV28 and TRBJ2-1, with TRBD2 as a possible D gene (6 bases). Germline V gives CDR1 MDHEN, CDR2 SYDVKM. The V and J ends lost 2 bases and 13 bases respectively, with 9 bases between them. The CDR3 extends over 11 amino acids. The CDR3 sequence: CASSLGGDQFF. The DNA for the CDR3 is TGTGCCAGCAGTTTAGGAGGGGACCAGTTCTTC.

Here the CDR3 DNA reads TGTGCCAGCAGTTCTCGGGTGAGCTCCTACAATGAGCAGTTCTTC. Its protein is CASSSRVSSYNEQFF. This chain joins TRBV6-5 and TRBJ2-1; D is uncertain. Germline V CDR1 and CDR2: MNHEY, SVGAGI. There are 15 residues in the CDR3. Trimming removed 4 bases from V and 0 bases from J, with 10 bases in between.

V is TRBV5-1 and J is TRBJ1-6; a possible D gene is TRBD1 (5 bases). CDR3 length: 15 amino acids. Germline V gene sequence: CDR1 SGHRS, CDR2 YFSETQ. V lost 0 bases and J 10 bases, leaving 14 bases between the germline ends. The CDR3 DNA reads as TGCGCCAGCAGCTTGGCCCGGGGGGGACGATCACCCCTCCACTTT. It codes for CASSLARGGRSPLHF.

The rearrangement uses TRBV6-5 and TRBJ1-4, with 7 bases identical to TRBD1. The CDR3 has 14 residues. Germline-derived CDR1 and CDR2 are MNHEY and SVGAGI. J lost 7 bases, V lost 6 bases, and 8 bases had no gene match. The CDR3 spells CASRHRQGVEKLFF. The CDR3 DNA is TGTGCCAGCAGACATAGACAGGGTGTTGAAAAACTGTTTTTT.

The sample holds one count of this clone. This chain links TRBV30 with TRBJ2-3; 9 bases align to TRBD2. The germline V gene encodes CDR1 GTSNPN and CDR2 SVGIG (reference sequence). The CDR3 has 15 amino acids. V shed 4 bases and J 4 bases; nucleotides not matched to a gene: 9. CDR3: CAWKLAGPPADTQYF. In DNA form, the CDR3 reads TGTGCCTGGAAACTAGCGGGTCCTCCGGCAGATACGCAGTATTTT.